These T cell receptor beta chains were read from a single sample in a study of blood T cell repertoires in COVID-19. Using immunoSEQ multiplex PCR, the repertoire was profiled, and TCRdb retains in-frame clones only, with some absent. The repertoire has 250,000 to 300,000 clones, under 90% of them found once; the top ten carry around 16%. The sample taken for sequencing was PBMCs or T cells enriched from blood (not recorded which). These receptors originate from a man younger than 35 who had recovered from COVID-19. CDR3s include the opening cysteine and the closing phenylalanine or tryptophan. The D gene is left open where the match is weak. For some rows the clone size is stated as once, few or many, or as a class when expanded; others skip it.

v_gene	j_gene	abundance	len	d_gene	CDR3aa	CDR3nt
TRBV20-1	TRBJ1-1	NA	11	NA	CSAEQNTEAFF	TGCAGTGCTGAGCAGAACACTGAAGCTTTCTTT
TRBV19	TRBJ2-1	NA	15	TRBD2	CASSIASGRYNEQFF	TGTGCCAGTAGTATCGCTAGCGGGAGGTACAATGAGCAGTTCTTC
TRBV11-2	TRBJ1-3	NA	15	NA	CASSLRQSSGNTIYF	TGTGCCAGCAGCCTACGACAGAGCTCTGGAAACACCATATATTTT
TRBV5-8	TRBJ1-2	NA	13	NA	CASTREFERGYTF	TGTGCCAGCACCCGAGAGTTTGAGCGAGGCTACACCTTC
TRBV15	TRBJ1-1	NA	13	NA	CATSRDFVTEAFF	TGTGCCACCAGCAGAGATTTCGTGACTGAAGCTTTCTTT
TRBV7-2	TRBJ1-2	NA	15	TRBD1	CASSLVTGGNYGYTF	TGTGCCAGCAGCTTAGTTACAGGGGGTAACTATGGCTACACCTTC
TRBV28	TRBJ2-5	NA	15	TRBD2	CASSFAGAGKETQYF	TGTGCCAGCAGTTTTGCGGGAGCGGGTAAAGAGACCCAGTACTTC
TRBV6-5	TRBJ1-2	NA	12	NA	CASSLTGYGYTF	TGTGCCAGCAGTTTGACGGGGTATGGCTACACCTTC
TRBV6-5	TRBJ2-7	NA	14	NA	CASSYGGPSYEQYF	TGTGCCAGCAGTTACGGGGGCCCCTCCTACGAGCAGTACTTC
TRBV7-8	TRBJ2-7	once	14	NA	CASGPTGFIHEQYF	TGTGCCAGCGGGCCCACAGGGTTCATCCACGAGCAGTACTTC
TRBV6-5	TRBJ1-4	NA	15	TRBD1	CASSKRTGVHEKLFF	TGTGCCAGCAGTAAGAGGACAGGGGTTCATGAAAAACTGTTTTTT
TRBV19	TRBJ1-3	few	17	NA	CASSNSRDSLSGNTIYF	TGTGCCAGTAGCAATAGCCGAGACAGCCTCTCTGGAAACACCATATATTTT
TRBV28	TRBJ2-7	few	12	NA	CASSLKQGTQYF	TGTGCCAGCAGTCTCAAACAGGGAACGCAGTACTTC
TRBV18	TRBJ1-2	NA	16	TRBD1	CASSPPGTGGNYGYTF	TGTGCCAGCTCACCACCCGGGACAGGGGGTAACTATGGCTACACCTTC
TRBV28	TRBJ1-3	once	15	TRBD1	CASSTQGSLGNTIYF	TGTGCCAGCAGTACACAGGGGTCACTTGGAAACACCATATATTTT
TRBV3-1/TRBV3-2	TRBJ2-3	NA	15	TRBD2	CASSPTSGSTDTQYF	TGTGCCAGCAGCCCAACTAGCGGCAGCACAGATACGCAGTATTTT
TRBV14	TRBJ1-3	once	13	NA	CASSLLSGNTIYF	TGTGCCAGCAGCCTCCTGTCTGGAAACACCATATATTTT
TRBV27	TRBJ1-6	NA	17	TRBD1	CASRTGTVSSYNSPLHF	TGTGCCAGCAGGACAGGGACCGTGAGCTCCTATAATTCACCCCTCCACTTT
TRBV19	TRBJ1-1	NA	15	TRBD1	CASSPGTEGMTEAFF	TGTGCCAGTAGTCCAGGGACAGAAGGAATGACTGAAGCTTTCTTT
TRBV2	TRBJ2-1	NA	13	NA	CASNLLASNEQFF	TGTGCCAGCAACCTTCTAGCAAGCAATGAGCAGTTCTTC
TRBV12-3/TRBV12-4	TRBJ2-2	NA	11	NA	CASRETGELFF	TGTGCCAGCAGGGAGACTGGGGAGCTGTTTTTT
TRBV6-5	TRBJ1-2	NA	14	NA	CATFSQHRGYGYTF	TGTGCCACCTTTTCCCAACACCGCGGCTATGGCTACACCTTC
TRBV28	TRBJ1-4	NA	15	TRBD1	CASRPDRGPREKLFF	TGTGCCAGCAGACCTGACAGGGGGCCACGAGAAAAACTGTTTTTT
TRBV10-3	TRBJ2-1	NA	14	TRBD2	CAISGPSGINEQFF	TGTGCCATCAGTGGGCCTAGCGGGATCAATGAGCAGTTCTTC
TRBV24-1	TRBJ1-5	NA	17	NA	CATSDSRQLHGNQPQHF	TGTGCCACCAGTGATTCAAGACAGCTACACGGCAATCAGCCCCAGCATTTT
TRBV3-1/TRBV3-2	TRBJ2-4	NA	18	NA	CASSQDLGKRGTKNIQYF	TGTGCCAGCAGCCAAGATTTAGGCAAGAGAGGGACCAAAAACATTCAGTACTTC
TRBV6-5	TRBJ1-5	NA	13	NA	CASSHSGEQPQHF	TGTGCCAGCAGCCATAGCGGCGAGCAGCCCCAGCATTTT
TRBV7-2	TRBJ1-5	NA	15	NA	CASSFTAGDGQPQHF	TGTGCCAGCAGCTTCACGGCGGGGGATGGTCAGCCCCAGCATTTT
TRBV18	TRBJ2-2	NA	15	TRBD1	CASSPGTGETGELFF	TGTGCCAGCTCACCGGGGACAGGGGAAACCGGGGAGCTGTTTTTT
TRBV3-1/TRBV3-2	TRBJ2-1	NA	15	NA	CASSQDPRLHNEQFF	TGTGCCAGCAGCCAAGACCCTAGGTTACACAATGAGCAGTTCTTC
TRBV10-3	TRBJ1-6	once	16	NA	CAISDWTRSYNSPLHF	TGTGCCATCAGTGATTGGACTCGATCCTATAATTCACCCCTCCACTTT
TRBV5-4	TRBJ2-1	NA	17	TRBD2	CASSLDGGTSEYNEQFF	TGTGCCAGCAGCTTGGACGGGGGGACTAGCGAATACAATGAGCAGTTCTTC
TRBV9	TRBJ1-2	NA	16	NA	CASSESVQAGEYGYTF	TGTGCCAGCAGCGAATCGGTCCAGGCGGGAGAGTACGGCTACACCTTC
TRBV11-2	TRBJ2-1	NA	14	TRBD2	CASSASGGNNEQFF	TGTGCCAGCAGCGCAAGCGGGGGAAACAATGAGCAGTTCTTC
TRBV5-4	TRBJ1-4	NA	16	NA	CASSAAGGPGNEKLFF	TGTGCCAGCAGCGCCGCCGGGGGGCCGGGCAATGAAAAACTGTTTTTT
TRBV6-5	TRBJ2-1	NA	15	TRBD2	CASRRPTSGYNEQFF	TGTGCCAGCCGGCGTCCGACTAGCGGGTACAATGAGCAGTTCTTC
TRBV28	TRBJ2-1	NA	15	TRBD2	CASSFVRGRINEQFF	TGTGCCAGCAGTTTCGTCCGCGGGAGGATAAATGAGCAGTTCTTC
TRBV7-7	TRBJ2-5	NA	15	TRBD1	CASSLGTGTQETQYF	TGTGCTAGCAGCCTCGGGACAGGGACGCAAGAGACCCAGTACTTC
TRBV19	TRBJ2-5	once	14	TRBD1	CASSIWDSKETQYF	TGTGCCAGTAGTATCTGGGACAGTAAAGAGACCCAGTACTTC
TRBV18	TRBJ2-2	NA	14	NA	CASSQQENTGELFF	TGTGCCAGCTCACAACAGGAGAACACCGGGGAGCTGTTTTTT